Here is one TCR beta chain with its context. Its antigen is currently unknown. V was clipped by 10 bases and J by 3 bases, with 16 bases between them. CDR1 LNHDA and CDR2 SQIVND come from the germline V gene (reference sequence). The CDR3 spans 14 residues. Some clones are missing from TCRdb's copy, which holds only in-frame ones; the method was immunoSEQ multiplex PCR. This sample has hundreds of thousands of clones, with roughly 96% found just once. This entry is derived from a study of shared clonotypes between healthy human individuals. Study-wide background: The cohort had a couple of women and three men, ages 18 to 49. Per donor, three plates held CD4 naive cells, three held CD4 memory, two held CD8 naive and one held CD8 memory. Regarding the study as a whole: Clonotypes not shared had lower generation probabilities than those common to all four donors.

Naive CD8 cells lacked CD45RO and underwent positive selection for CCR7, leaving out terminally differentiated effector memory CD45RA+ cells. Sample: naive CD8+ T cells sorted from blood. This sequence joins TRBV19 and TRBJ1-5; D might be TRBD1 (6 bases). The TCR sequence derives from a woman in her twenties or thirties in good health. The CDR3 here is CATDHREYNQPQHF. DNA of the CDR3: TGTGCCACGGACCACAGGGAATACAATCAGCCCCAGCATTTT.